Shown below are 26 T cell receptor beta chains from a single sample sequenced in a study of CD4 T cells in relation to SARS-CoV-2 and coronaviruses. CD4+ T cells from unexposed donors were obtained before the COVID-19 pandemic (2011-2018). The cells were cultured for under twelve days before CD4+ T cells were isolated. Measured with immunoSEQ multiplex PCR; TCRdb has only the in-frame clones, and not every one. This sample has 15,000 or so clones, with around three quarters found just once. These receptors are not linked to any known antigen. Sequenced: CD4+ T cells from PBMCs, cultured in vitro. These receptors were collected from a human donor in good health.

The chain links TRBV27 to TRBJ2-3, with 9 bases fitting TRBD2. With 6 bases clipped from V and 6 bases from J, the junction kept 13 bases outside the gene matches. CDR3 length equals 16 residues. Germline assignment: CDR1 MNHEY and CDR2 SMNVEV (reference sequence). CDR3 amino acids: CASREVGAGGGDTQYF. DNA for the CDR3: TGTGCCAGCAGGGAGGTGGGAGCGGGAGGAGGCGATACGCAGTATTTT.

The chain couples TRBV25-1 to TRBJ2-2; D is unresolved. Germline assignment: CDR1 MGHDK and CDR2 SYGVNS. V was pared by 1 base and J by 2 bases, with 5 bases between. The CDR3 covers 14 residues. CDR3 DNA: TGTGCCAGCAGTGAATTTCAAAACACCGGGGAGCTGTTTTTT. Translation: CASSEFQNTGELFF.

The chain uses TRBV30 and TRBJ1-3; D is unresolved. The CDR3 has 15 residues. Trimming removed 3 bases from V and 1 base from J, with 13 bases in between. Germline V gene data show CDR1 as GTSNPN and CDR2 as SVGIG (reference sequence). The CDR3 here is CAWSRLSNSGNTIYF. In nucleotides, the CDR3 is TGTGCCTGGAGCCGTCTTTCCAATTCTGGAAACACCATATATTTT.

In its sample, this clone was seen once. The chain uses TRBV6-5 and TRBJ2-3; the D call may be TRBD1 or TRBD2 (6 bases each). This CDR3 is 16 amino acids long. The V gene's germline CDR1 is MNHEY and CDR2 SVGAGI. Trimming cost V 4 bases and J 1 base, with 15 bases left between them. CDR3 sequence: CASSLTWGAGTDTQYF. In DNA form, the CDR3 reads TGTGCCAGCAGTTTGACATGGGGGGCAGGCACAGATACGCAGTATTTT.

This chain joins TRBV11-2 and TRBJ2-1; D unresolved. The CDR3 has 14 amino acids. Germline CDR1 SGHAT, CDR2 FQNNGV. V was trimmed by 5 bases and J by 5 bases, leaving 13 bases between them. The chain's CDR3 is CASSPFGLNNEQFF. CDR3 sequence (DNA): TGTGCCAGCAGCCCTTTTGGGCTAAACAATGAGCAGTTCTTC.

The V call is TRBV6-4, the J call TRBJ2-7; 8 bases map to TRBD2. Unmatched junction bases numbered 5, after V lost 1 base and J lost 3 bases. CDR1 is MRHNA, CDR2 SNTAGT, per germline. This CDR3 has 15 residues. As DNA, the CDR3 is TGTGCCAGCAGTGACTGGGGGACTAGGAACTACGAGCAGTACTTC. It encodes CASSDWGTRNYEQYF.

The chain combines TRBV4-3 with TRBJ2-7; TRBD1 matches at 10 bases. J gave up 2 bases and V 3 bases, and 7 bases lay outside the gene matches. Germline CDR1 is LGHNA and CDR2 is YSLEER. This CDR3 region has 16 residues. CDR3 DNA: TGCGCCAGCAGCCAGGGAGGTGGGACAGGGGCCTACGAGCAGTACTTC. Translating gives CASSQGGGTGAYEQYF.

This chain uses TRBV7-9 with TRBJ1-1; no definite D call. V lost 7 bases, J lost 1 base, and 16 bases lay in between. Germline V gene lookup returns CDR1 SEHNR and CDR2 FQNEAQ (reference sequence). There are 15 residues in the CDR3. The DNA of the CDR3 is TGTGCCAGCAACTTCGGACGCCTGGAGAACACTGAAGCTTTCTTT. Protein sequence: CASNFGRLENTEAFF.

There are a few counts of this clone. The chain is built from TRBV3-1 (or the pseudogene TRBV3-2) and TRBJ2-1; 9 bases agree with TRBD2. From germline, CDR1 is LGHDT and CDR2 YNNKEL (reference sequence). There are 20 residues in the CDR3. V dropped 0 bases and J dropped 7; count of bases not matched to a gene: 19. For the CDR3, the DNA is TGTGCCAGCAGCCAAGAATTTCTCCCCTTAGCGGGAGAGGGTTGGAATGAGCAGTTCTTC. Its protein product is CASSQEFLPLAGEGWNEQFF.

The sample holds a few counts of this clone. The chain carries TRBV15 and TRBJ1-1; no clear D gene. Trimming cost V 1 base and J 1 base, with 4 bases left between them. Germline V gene sequence: CDR1 LNHNV, CDR2 YYDKDF (reference sequence). The length of the CDR3 is 13 residues. The CDR3 loop reads CATSRGGNTEAFF. The CDR3 DNA is TGTGCCACCAGCAGAGGGGGGAACACTGAAGCTTTCTTT.

The J gene is TRBJ2-3, the V gene TRBV5-8, with 8 nucleotides matching TRBD2. J gave up 3 bases and V 2 bases, and 5 bases lay outside the gene matches. The CDR3 totals 15 residues. Germline assignment: CDR1 SGHTS and CDR2 YDEGEE. CDR3 amino acids: CASSLGGLVTDTQYF. CDR3 bases: TGTGCCAGCAGCTTAGGGGGACTAGTTACAGATACGCAGTATTTT.

The chain joins TRBV19 to TRBJ2-1; the D gene is possibly TRBD2 (7 bases). The V gene's germline CDR1 is LNHDA and CDR2 SQIVND (reference sequence). Trimming took 5 bases from V and 7 from J, leaving 18 bases between them. This CDR3 has 15 amino acids. The chain's CDR3 is CASSPLRGGRNEQFF. DNA for the CDR3: TGTGCCAGTAGTCCGTTGAGGGGGGGCCGGAATGAGCAGTTCTTC.

This rearrangement joins TRBV6-2 or TRBV6-3 to TRBJ2-1; D unresolved. The CDR3 is 11 residues long. Germline assignment: CDR1 MNHEY and CDR2 SVGEGT. The V end was cut by 6 bases, the J end by 6 bases, with 6 bases between. CDR3 bases: TGTGCCAGCAGCAACGGCAATGAGCAGTTCTTC. Its translation: CASSNGNEQFF.

This rearrangement joins TRBV6-6 to TRBJ1-2, with D hard to call. Germline V CDR1 and CDR2: MNHNY, SVGAGI (reference sequence). There are 14 residues in the CDR3. V shed 2 bases and J shed 7 bases, with 14 bases lying between them. CDR3 in amino acids: CASSYPTQTGGYTF. CDR3 DNA: TGTGCCAGCAGTTACCCGACACAGACGGGTGGCTACACCTTC.

The chain carries TRBV5-1 and TRBJ1-2; 9 bases match TRBD1. This CDR3 has 15 amino acids. V lost 4 bases to trimming and J lost 2 bases; unmatched junction nucleotides: 6. Germline CDR1 is SGHRS and CDR2 is YFSETQ. CDR3 DNA: TGCGCCAGCAGCGTAGACAGGGGGAAAAACTATGGCTACACCTTC. It translates to CASSVDRGKNYGYTF.

The chain joins TRBV3-1 (or the pseudogene TRBV3-2) to TRBJ2-7; the match to TRBD2 covers 7 bases. The germline V gene has CDR1 LGHDT and CDR2 YNNKEL (reference sequence). Trimming at V came to 4 bases and at J to 6 bases, leaving 21 bases not matched to a gene. The CDR3 contains 18 residues. The CDR3 spells CASSPWLEPGGRNSEQYF. CDR3 in DNA: TGTGCCAGCAGCCCATGGTTGGAGCCGGGCGGGAGAAACTCCGAGCAGTACTTC.

This clone was detected only a few times. This chain connects TRBV5-1 to TRBJ1-3, with 9 bases that match TRBD1. With V trimmed by 5 bases and J by 8 bases, 14 bases remained unmatched. The CDR3 totals 16 residues. Looked up from germline, CDR1 is SGHRS and CDR2 is YFSETQ. The CDR3 region is CASRTQPGQGSDTIYF. CDR3 coding DNA: TGCGCCAGCAGAACACAACCGGGACAGGGTTCGGACACCATATATTTT.

The V call is TRBV5-1, the J call TRBJ2-3; no firm D call. The V end lost 5 bases, the J end lost 2 bases, and 12 bases lay between the germline ends. CDR3 length equals 14 residues. Germline V gene sequence: CDR1 SGHRS, CDR2 YFSETQ. The CDR3 bases are TGCGCCAGCAGATTGATGGGATACACAGATACGCAGTATTTT. It codes for CASRLMGYTDTQYF.

This clone was counted only a few times. This CDR3 is also generated by other DNA sequences in the sample. The gene calls are TRBV27 and TRBJ2-6, with TRBD1 as a possible D gene (6 bases). The CDR3 has 15 amino acids. The germline V and J ends were trimmed by 8 bases and 0 bases, with 11 bases remaining between them. Germline assignment: CDR1 MNHEY and CDR2 SMNVEV (reference sequence). This CDR3 reads CASRPRGSGANVLTF. The CDR3 nucleotides read TGTGCCAGCCGCCCCAGGGGCTCTGGGGCCAACGTCCTGACTTTC.

The chain has TRBV6-5 and TRBJ2-2, with D unresolved. CDR1 and CDR2 from the germline V gene are MNHEY and SVGAGI. Trimming took off 6 bases at V and 0 bases at J, with 11 bases between the two ends. The CDR3 sequence is 15 residues long. The CDR3 nucleotides read TGTGCCAGCAGCGCGACGGTTACGAACACCGGGGAGCTGTTTTTT. Amino acids: CASSATVTNTGELFF.

The rearrangement joins TRBV27 to TRBJ2-1, with 11 bases identical to TRBD2. Per the germline V gene, CDR1 is MNHEY and CDR2 is SMNVEV (reference sequence). The V and J ends lost 4 bases and 3 bases, in that order; junction bases with no gene match: 5. The CDR3 is 16 amino acids. The CDR3 DNA reads TGTGCCAGCAGTTCCCGACTAGCGGGGTTCTACAATGAGCAGTTCTTC. This encodes CASSSRLAGFYNEQFF.

The chain carries TRBV20-1 and TRBJ2-3, with TRBD1 matching over 7 bases. Germline values: CDR1 DFQATT, CDR2 SNEGSKA (reference sequence). This CDR3 contains 13 residues. The V and J ends lost 3 bases and 2 bases, in that order; junction bases with no gene match: 2. The CDR3 DNA follows: TGCAGTGCTAGTGACAGGGTCACAGATACGCAGTATTTT. Its translation is CSASDRVTDTQYF.

The rearrangement links TRBV5-5 to TRBJ1-5; the D is unclear. The V end was cut by 1 base, the J end by 15 bases, with 14 bases between. The CDR3 loop spans 12 amino acids. Germline V lookup: CDR1 SGHKS, CDR2 YYEKEE (reference sequence). The CDR3 sequence is CASSLQNRAWHF. The CDR3 coding sequence is TGTGCCAGCAGCTTGCAAAATCGGGCGTGGCATTTT.

This clone appeared once. The CDR3, as DNA: TGTGCCTGGAGTATAGCGCCCTTAGAGACCCAGTACTTC. This sequence encodes CAWSIAPLETQYF. The chain uses TRBV30 and TRBJ2-5; D perhaps matches TRBD2 (5 bases). Germline V gene lookup returns CDR1 GTSNPN and CDR2 SVGIG (reference sequence). V gave up 2 bases and J gave up 4 bases, with 11 bases separating them. The CDR3 is 13 amino acids.

This chain links TRBV28 with TRBJ1-1; D is possibly TRBD1 (5 bases). The germline V gene encodes CDR1 MDHEN and CDR2 SYDVKM. V lost 6 bases to trimming and J lost 9 bases, with 11 bases between them. This CDR3 comprises 11 residues. The chain's CDR3 is CASRDSGKAFF. In DNA, the CDR3 is TGTGCCAGCAGGGATTCAGGGAAAGCTTTCTTT.

This clone has just one count. This chain connects TRBV7-2 to TRBJ1-2, with 12 nucleotides matching TRBD1. CDR1 and CDR2 (germline): SGHTA, FQGNSA. This CDR3 is built from 15 residues. V dropped 5 bases and J dropped 7; count of bases not matched to a gene: 8. The CDR3 sequence is CASSIPGQGAGGYTF. The CDR3 DNA reads TGTGCCAGCAGCATTCCGGGACAGGGGGCGGGTGGCTACACCTTC.